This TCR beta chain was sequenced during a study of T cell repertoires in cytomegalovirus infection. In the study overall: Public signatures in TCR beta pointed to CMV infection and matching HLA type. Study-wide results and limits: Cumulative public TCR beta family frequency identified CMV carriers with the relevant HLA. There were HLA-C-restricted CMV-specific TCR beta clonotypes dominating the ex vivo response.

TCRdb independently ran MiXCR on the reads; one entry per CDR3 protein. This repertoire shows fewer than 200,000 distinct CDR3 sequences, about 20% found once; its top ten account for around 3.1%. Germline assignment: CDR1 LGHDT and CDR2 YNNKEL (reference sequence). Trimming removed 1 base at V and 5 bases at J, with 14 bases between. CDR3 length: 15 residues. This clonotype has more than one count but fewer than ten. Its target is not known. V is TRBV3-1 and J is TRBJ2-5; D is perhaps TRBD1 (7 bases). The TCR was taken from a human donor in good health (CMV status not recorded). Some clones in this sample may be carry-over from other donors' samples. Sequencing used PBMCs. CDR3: CASSQVSTGRETQYF. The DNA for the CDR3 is TGTGCCAGCAGCCAAGTTTCGACAGGGAGGGAGACCCAGTACTTC.